This T cell receptor (beta chain) was recorded in a study of blood T cells in healthy people across ages. Trimming removed 2 bases at V and 5 bases at J, with 16 bases between. This CDR3 comprises 17 residues. The germline V gene has CDR1 SEHNR and CDR2 FQNEAQ (reference sequence). Through a sample-barcoded 5' primer and a J-beta primer mix, a second PCR was run for 7 to 11 cycles. MiXCR, applied by TCRdb to the 5' RACE reads, yields one record per CDR3 protein. The table shows more than 900,000 distinct CDR3 sequences, with 25% to 35% occurring only once. A further study also used this sample, focusing on T cells of mothers and their children.

The receptor was isolated from a woman aged 40 to 50 in good health. Material: blood. This chain links TRBV7-9 with TRBJ1-6, with D unresolved. The CDR3 bases are TGTGCCAGCAGCTTACTTGGACCCAGTCCGGATAATTCACCCCTCCACTTT. Protein: CASSLLGPSPDNSPLHF.